Shown below are 2 T cell receptor beta chains from a single sample sequenced in a study of cytomegalovirus exposure and HLA in healthy donors. Amplification used 60 Vbeta primers and 13 Jbeta primers. Some clones are missing from TCRdb's copy, which holds only in-frame ones; the method was immunoSEQ multiplex PCR. The sample comprises under 200,000 clones, around three quarters of which are singletons, and under 2.5% rests with the top ten. The specimen sequenced was PBMCs. The source of these receptors is a man aged 40-49 years in good health and CMV-seronegative.

V usage is TRBV7-2 and J usage is TRBJ2-5; 7 bases fit TRBD2. There are 12 residues in the CDR3. Unmatched junction bases numbered 3, after V lost 5 bases and J lost 6 bases. Per the germline V gene, CDR1 is SGHTA and CDR2 is FQGNSA. CDR3 sequence (DNA): TGTGCCAGCAGCCGGGGAGGGAAGACCCAGTACTTC. This translates into CASSRGGKTQYF.

The CDR3 sequence: CASSRPLLAGGPGYEQFF. CDR3 DNA sequence: TGTGCCAGCAGCCGGCCCTTACTAGCGGGAGGGCCCGGGTATGAGCAGTTCTTC. The V gene is TRBV7-9, the J gene TRBJ2-1; 13 nucleotides line up with TRBD2. Germline trimming cut 5 bases from V and 8 bases from J; bases unmatched to any gene: 15. Germline loops: CDR1 SEHNR, CDR2 FQNEAQ (reference sequence). This CDR3 is 18 amino acids long.